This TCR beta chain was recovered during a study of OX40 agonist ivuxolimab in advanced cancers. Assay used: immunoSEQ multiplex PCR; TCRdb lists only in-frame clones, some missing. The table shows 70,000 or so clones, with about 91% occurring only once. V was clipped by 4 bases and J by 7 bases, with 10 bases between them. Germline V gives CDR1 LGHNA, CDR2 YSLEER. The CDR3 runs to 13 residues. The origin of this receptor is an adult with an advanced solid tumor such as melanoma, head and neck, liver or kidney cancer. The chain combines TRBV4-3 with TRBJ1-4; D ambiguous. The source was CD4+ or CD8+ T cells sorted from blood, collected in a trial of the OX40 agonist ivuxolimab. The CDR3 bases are TGCGCCAGCAGCCGGCAGGCTAGTGAAAAACTGTTTTTT. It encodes CASSRQASEKLFF.